This passage covers 23 T cell receptor beta chains from one sample sequenced in a study of beta chain features in type 1 diabetes. The whole isolated RNA underwent reverse transcription, so sequencing captured expressed TCRB transcripts. Clones were sequenced by immunoSEQ multiplex PCR, and TCRdb holds only the in-frame ones, with some missing. The sample lists more than 130,000 clones, less than 9% occurring once. Sequenced sample: central memory CD4+ T cells from blood. Receptors were obtained from a woman in her twenties or thirties in good health.

This clone was recorded at least ten times. The rearrangement joins TRBV28 to TRBJ2-7, with a possible D match to TRBD1 (5 bases). CDR3 size: 14 residues. CDR1 and CDR2 (germline): MDHEN, SYDVKM. Trimming took off 7 bases at V and 5 bases at J, with 18 bases between the two ends. In nucleotides, the CDR3 is TGTGCCAGCAAACCTCCGACGGGCAGGGACGAGCAGTACTTC. Its protein is CASKPPTGRDEQYF.

This clone was observed a handful of times. The DNA is omitted, as the CDR3 cannot be located on it reliably, and the CDR3 follows TCRdb's listing. The rearrangement links TRBV7-9 to TRBJ2-1; the D call in the table, TRBD2, was not verified against the DNA. The germline gives CDR1 SEHNR, CDR2 FQNEAQ (reference sequence). The CDR3 extends over 15 residues, inclusive of both ends. CDR3 in amino acids: CASTWGTSFLAEQFF.

The gene calls are TRBV7-2 and TRBJ2-3; 12 bases match TRBD2. CDR3 size: 18 residues. The germline V gene has CDR1 SGHTA and CDR2 FQGNSA. Trimming removed 5 bases from V and 2 bases from J; junction bases left unmatched: 11. CDR3 protein: CASSPLTGLAGLTDTQYF. Written as DNA, the CDR3 is TGTGCCAGCAGCCCCCTAACTGGACTAGCGGGGCTCACAGATACGCAGTATTTT.

This clone was picked up a small number of times. CDR3 loop: CASSVGLASSYEQYF. In nucleotides, the CDR3 is TGTGCCAGCAGCGTAGGGCTAGCAAGCTCCTACGAGCAGTACTTC. The J gene is TRBJ2-7, the V gene TRBV9, with D possibly TRBD2 on 5 matching bases. The CDR3 length is 15 residues. Germline-derived CDR1 and CDR2 are SGDLS and YYNGEE. V dropped 0 bases and J dropped 0 bases, with 10 bases sitting between them.

This clone was counted many times. J is TRBJ2-1 and V is TRBV7-2, with D possibly matching TRBD2 (5 bases). CDR1 SGHTA and CDR2 FQGNSA come from the germline V gene. This CDR3 is built from 11 residues. The V gene lost 10 bases and the J gene lost 9 bases, with 13 bases spanning the gap. The DNA for the CDR3 is TGTGCCACCAGGACGGGAACTGAGCAGTTCTTC. Translation: CATRTGTEQFF.

This clone showed up many times. The same CDR3 arises from other DNA sequences in this sample as well. This chain joins TRBV4-3 and TRBJ2-3; tentatively, D is TRBD1 (6 bases). V was trimmed by 1 base and J by 4 bases, leaving 12 bases between them. The CDR3 consists of 15 residues. Germline CDR1 reads LGHNA; CDR2 reads YSLEER. The CDR3 sequence: CASSQGDRRADTQYF. CDR3 DNA: TGCGCCAGCAGCCAAGGCGACAGGCGGGCAGATACGCAGTATTTT.

This clone was seen ten or more times. V is TRBV4-3 and J is TRBJ1-2, with D tentatively TRBD1 (6 bases). The V end lost 0 bases, the J end lost 6 bases, and 11 bases lay between the germline ends. The V gene's germline CDR1 is LGHNA and CDR2 YSLEER. This CDR3 is built from 14 residues. The CDR3 loop is CASSQDAGVDGYTF. The CDR3 nucleotides read TGCGCCAGCAGCCAAGATGCAGGGGTCGATGGCTACACCTTC.

This clone showed up just a few times. This chain links TRBV11-2 with TRBJ2-5; D ambiguous. Germline CDR1 is SGHAT and CDR2 is FQNNGV. V was cut by 1 base and J by 4 bases, with 10 bases left in between. The CDR3 runs to 14 residues. CDR3 sequence: CASSLGAVRETQYF. As DNA, the CDR3 is TGTGCCAGCAGCTTAGGTGCCGTTAGAGAGACCCAGTACTTC.

This clone has only a few counts. This chain links TRBV4-2 with TRBJ2-7; 8 nucleotides line up with TRBD2. Germline assignment: CDR1 LGHNA and CDR2 YNFKEQ. This CDR3 contains 17 residues. J was trimmed by 7 bases and V by 0 bases; bases with no gene match: 14. This chain's CDR3 is CASSQESGRGTLWEQYF. The CDR3 nucleotides are TGTGCCAGCAGCCAAGAGAGCGGGAGAGGGACACTGTGGGAGCAGTACTTC.

Of note for this clone: The junction does not match germline at one end; this may be a read error. V usage is TRBV7-9 and J usage is TRBJ2-5, with D possibly matching TRBD2 (6 bases). This CDR3 has 14 amino acids. From germline, CDR1 is SEHNR and CDR2 FQNEAQ (reference sequence). This CDR3 reads CASSQETETGAQYF. The DNA of the CDR3 is TGCGCCAGCAGCCAAGAAACAGAAACGGGGGCCCAGTACTTC.

Only a few counts were recorded for this clone. The genes are TRBV15 and TRBJ1-5, with TRBD1 as a possible D gene (5 bases). The germline gives CDR1 LNHNV, CDR2 YYDKDF (reference sequence). V lost 5 bases and J lost 5, with 10 bases in between. The CDR3 loop spans 13 amino acids. The CDR3 is CATSLGGDQPQHF. CDR3 nucleotide sequence: TGTGCCACCAGCCTGGGGGGAGATCAGCCCCAGCATTTT.

V is TRBV2 and J is TRBJ2-1; perhaps TRBD2 as D (5 bases). Germline V gene lookup returns CDR1 SNHLY and CDR2 FYNNEI. The CDR3 sequence is 12 residues long. V was cut by 3 bases and J by 12 bases, with 12 bases left in between. This CDR3 is CASSEYEGVQFF. CDR3 bases: TGTGCCAGCAGTGAGTACGAGGGAGTGCAGTTCTTC.

The gene calls are TRBV6-6 and TRBJ1-2, with 8 bases lining up with TRBD1. From germline, CDR1 is MNHNY and CDR2 SVGAGI (reference sequence). This CDR3 is built from 15 residues. After removal of 5 bases from V and 3 bases from J, the junction contained 8 bases not matched to a gene. CDR3 sequence: CASSTRTGRDYGYTF. The CDR3 nucleotides read TGTGCCAGCAGTACGAGGACAGGGAGGGACTATGGCTACACCTTC.

This clone was seen more than once but under ten times. This chain connects TRBV4-1 to TRBJ2-5, with 12 bases aligning to TRBD2. This CDR3 comprises 15 residues. V was clipped by 3 bases and J by 5 bases; unmatched bases: 4. Germline CDR1 MGHRA, CDR2 YSYEKL. The CDR3 protein is CASSHLAGGRETQYF. The CDR3 DNA reads as TGCGCCAGCAGCCACCTAGCGGGAGGGAGGGAGACCCAGTACTTC.

This clone has just a few counts. V and J are TRBV29-1 and TRBJ2-1; D perhaps matches TRBD1 (5 bases). Germline CDR1 and CDR2: SQVTM and ANQGSEA. Trimming stripped 5 bases from V and 6 bases from J, with 8 bases between. The CDR3 is 11 amino acids. The CDR3 is CSVSQGNEQFF. In DNA, the CDR3 is TGCAGCGTTTCTCAGGGCAATGAGCAGTTCTTC.

The genes are TRBV7-2 and TRBJ2-5, with D possibly matching TRBD2 (6 bases). The last part of the DNA fits TRBJ2-7 better; the J call may be wrong. CDR1 and CDR2 (germline): SGHTA, FQGNSA. CDR3 length: 14 amino acids. The DNA for the CDR3 is TGTGCCAGCAGCCCGGAGGGAACCTCCTACGAGCAGTACTTC. Its protein is CASSPEGTSYEQYF.

This clone has a handful of counts. This sequence joins TRBV9 and TRBJ2-3; D is possibly TRBD2 (5 bases). This CDR3 region has 15 residues. In germline, CDR1 is SGDLS, CDR2 YYNGEE. V was cut by 3 bases and J by 8 bases, with 19 bases left in between. CDR3 sequence: CASSALTSQDATQYF. CDR3 nucleotide sequence: TGTGCCAGCAGCGCCCTTACTAGTCAGGACGCTACGCAGTATTTT.

There are many counts of this clone. The chain carries TRBV28 and TRBJ1-2; 8 bases agree with TRBD1. The CDR3 has 15 amino acids. The germline V gene encodes CDR1 MDHEN and CDR2 SYDVKM. V was clipped by 3 bases and J by 0 bases; unmatched bases: 3. CDR3: CASSLTGEANYGYTF. CDR3 nucleotides: TGTGCCAGCAGTTTGACAGGGGAAGCTAACTATGGCTACACCTTC.

The chain links TRBV5-4 to TRBJ2-1, with no clear D. Trimming removed 2 bases from V and 7 bases from J, with 10 bases in between. The CDR3 runs to 13 residues. Germline V gene data show CDR1 as SGHNT and CDR2 as YYREEE (reference sequence). CDR3 protein: CASSLDPENEQFF. The DNA of the CDR3 is TGTGCCAGCAGCTTAGACCCGGAGAATGAGCAGTTCTTC.

This clone was picked up a small number of times. The J gene is TRBJ1-3, the V gene TRBV7-9; 8 bases line up with TRBD1. The V gene's germline CDR1 is SEHNR and CDR2 FQNEAQ (reference sequence). J gave up 1 base and V 5 bases, and 7 bases lay outside the gene matches. CDR3 length equals 16 residues. The CDR3 is CASSTRTGQSGNTIYF. In DNA, the CDR3 is TGTGCCAGCAGCACTCGGACAGGGCAGTCTGGAAACACCATATATTTT.

The chain recombines TRBV28 with TRBJ1-2; 8 bases line up with TRBD1. CDR3 length: 13 residues. V lost 4 bases, J lost 8 bases, and 6 bases stayed unmatched. Germline loops: CDR1 MDHEN, CDR2 SYDVKM. CDR3 bases: TGTGCCAGCAGTTCCGGACAGGGTGACGGCTACACCTTC. As protein: CASSSGQGDGYTF.

This chain joins TRBV28 and TRBJ2-3; TRBD2 matches at 14 bases. J gave up 6 bases and V 9 bases, and 11 bases lay outside the gene matches. This CDR3 is 16 amino acids long. Germline CDR1 MDHEN, CDR2 SYDVKM. This CDR3 is CASPPGLAGEWDTQYF. DNA for the CDR3: TGTGCCAGTCCCCCGGGACTAGCGGGAGAATGGGATACGCAGTATTTT. Variable domain in full (rest from reference TRBV28 and TRBJ2-3): DVKVTQSSRYLVKRTGEKVFLECVQDMDHENMFWYRQDPGLGLRLIYFSYDVKMKEKGDIPEGYSVSREKKERFSLILESASTNQTSMYLCASPPGLAGEWDTQYFGPGTRLTVL.

A few counts support this clone. The rearrangement links TRBV18 to TRBJ2-7; 12 nucleotides line up with TRBD1. Losses at the gene ends were 3 bases for V and 5 bases for J; bases not matched to a gene: 5. Per germline, CDR1 KGHSH and CDR2 LQKENI. This CDR3 contains 15 residues. The CDR3 DNA reads as TGTGCCAGCTCACCGCCGGGACAGGGGGCTGACGAGCAGTACTTC. Protein product: CASSPPGQGADEQYF.